Here is one T cell receptor (beta chain) with its context. The antigen remains undetermined. Eight distinct reactions (per sample) were used to make the cDNA. TCRdb reprocessed the 5' RACE reads; each CDR3 protein has one entry and no DNA is given. Found here are roughly 200,000 distinct CDR3 sequences; the top ten clones hold approximately 7.7%. The record originates from a study of monozygotic twins with inflammatory bowel disease. Whole blood supplied total RNA, and T cells were not sorted. Whole-study findings and limits: The study supported no single strong signal or clonotype linked to IBD. Distinction of different T cell subtypes was not possible.

The V gene's germline CDR1 is SGHTA and CDR2 FQGNSA. The CDR3 extends over 16 amino acids. The J gene is TRBJ2-1, the V gene TRBV7-2; checking the TCRdb D call of TRBD2 is not possible without DNA. The sequencing sample was made of blood. The TCR comes from a human donor with ulcerative colitis or Crohn's disease, or a healthy co-twin of an affected twin (not recorded which). The CDR3 is CASSFPGTNHYNEQFF.